These 20 T cell receptor beta chains share one sample of origin, sequenced in a study of T cell repertoires in cytomegalovirus infection. Using its own MiXCR run on the reads, TCRdb lists one record per CDR3 protein. Here the sample spans approximately 750,000 distinct CDR3 sequences, 35% to 45% being singletons. The sequencing input was PBMCs. All receptors derive from a human donor in good health (CMV status not recorded). Some clones in this sample may be carry-over from other donors' samples.

A few counts support this clonotype. A junction boundary mismatches the germline segment, possibly from a read error. The V and J genes are TRBV5-1 and TRBJ1-1; D is possibly TRBD1 (5 bases). The germline CDR1 and CDR2 sequences are SGHRS and YFSETQ. This CDR3 has 12 residues. DNA for the CDR3: TGCGCCAGCAGCTCCCGAGGGACTGAAGCTTCCTTT. This translates into CASSSRGTEASF.

Comments on this clonotype: Since a much larger clone is just one base distant, this may be a read error. The CDR3 carries no conserved terminal phenylalanine or tryptophan, so it likely arises from a read error. The chain uses TRBV7-8 and TRBJ1-2; 9 positions match TRBD1. The CDR3 length is 18 residues. Germline-derived CDR1 and CDR2 are SGHVS and FQNEAQ. V gave up 4 bases and J gave up 6 bases; unmatched junction bases: 18. For the CDR3, the DNA is TGTGCCAGCAGCTACCAACCTCCTACCGGGACAGGGAGCGATGGCTACACCTTA. This sequence encodes CASSYQPPTGTGSDGYTL.

Only a few counts were recorded for this clonotype. The genes are TRBV5-5 and TRBJ1-6, with 8 positions matching TRBD1. This CDR3 is 15 amino acids long. V was pared by 4 bases and J by 9 bases, with 9 bases of the junction left unmatched. Germline CDR1 reads SGHKS; CDR2 reads YYEKEE (reference sequence). This CDR3 reads CASSQSTGDVSPLHF. The DNA for the CDR3 is TGTGCCAGCAGCCAATCGACAGGGGATGTTTCACCCCTCCACTTT.

The V call is TRBV14, the J call TRBJ1-2; no firm D call. Trimming shortened V by 0 bases and J by 1 base, and 9 bases separated the two germline ends. Germline lookup yields CDR1 SGHDN and CDR2 FVKESK. This CDR3 spans 15 amino acids. The CDR3 region has the DNA TGTGCCAGCAGCCAAGATCGAGGCCTTAACTATGGCTACACCTTC. Amino acid sequence: CASSQDRGLNYGYTF.

This clonotype was observed a handful of times. This chain links TRBV28 with TRBJ1-6; 9 bases map to TRBD1. Germline V gene sequence: CDR1 MDHEN, CDR2 SYDVKM. V trimming: 4 bases; J trimming: 9 bases; junction bases outside the gene matches: 4. The CDR3 spans 14 residues. CDR3 region: CASSSGTGRSPLHF. CDR3 bases: TGTGCCAGCAGTTCCGGGACAGGGCGTTCACCCCTCCACTTT.

Only a few counts were recorded for this clonotype. The chain uses TRBV20-1 and TRBJ2-3; D remains ambiguous. The CDR3 runs to 12 residues. With 0 bases removed from V and 3 bases from J, the gap between germline ends came to 4 bases. Germline V CDR1 and CDR2: DFQATT, SNEGSKA (reference sequence). The CDR3 bases are TGCAGTGCTAGAGAAGGGACAGATACGCAGTATTTT. Its protein is CSAREGTDTQYF.

This clonotype was counted a few times. The chain combines TRBV7-6 with TRBJ1-6; D might be TRBD1 (6 bases). The length of the CDR3 is 14 residues. CDR1 is SGHVS and CDR2 is FNYEAQ in the germline V gene. Deletions cut 0 bases from V and 9 bases from J, with 9 bases between. The CDR3 DNA reads as TGTGCCAGCAGCTTAGCGGTCAGGGGTTCACCCCTCCACTTT. It yields the protein CASSLAVRGSPLHF.

The chain combines TRBV19 with TRBJ2-1, with a possible D match to TRBD1 (6 bases). Germline V gene data show CDR1 as LNHDA and CDR2 as SQIVND (reference sequence). The CDR3 has 15 amino acids. The V and J ends lost 3 bases and 1 base respectively, with 10 bases between them. CDR3 bases: TGTGCCAGTAGTATTGAGGGGGTGTCCTACAATGAGCAGTTCTTC. As protein: CASSIEGVSYNEQFF.

This clonotype was detected only a few times. Here the CDR3 DNA reads TGTGCCAGCAGCTCGGACAGGGATGTTTCCTACGAGCAGTACTTC. Protein: CASSSDRDVSYEQYF. V gene TRBV7-9 combines with J gene TRBJ2-7; 8 bases map to TRBD1. V lost 4 bases, J lost 1 base, and 6 bases stayed unmatched. The CDR3 covers 15 residues. CDR1 SEHNR and CDR2 FQNEAQ come from the germline V gene (reference sequence).

The chain is built from TRBV2 and TRBJ2-1, with 7 bases lining up with TRBD2. V was clipped by 1 base and J by 8 bases; unmatched bases: 17. Per the germline V gene, CDR1 is SNHLY and CDR2 is FYNNEI. This CDR3 region has 18 residues. CDR3 nucleotide sequence: TGTGCCAGCAGTGAAGACCCCGCCCTAGCGGTTATTGTGGATGAGCAGTTCTTC. Translation gives CASSEDPALAVIVDEQFF.

This clonotype was counted a few times. CDR3 DNA: TGTGCCACCAGTGGTCAGTCTAGCGGAGCCTACAATGAGCAGTTCTTC. This gives the protein CATSGQSSGAYNEQFF. The rearrangement uses TRBV24-1 and TRBJ2-1; 7 bases align to TRBD2. J gave up 2 bases and V 5 bases, and 8 bases lay outside the gene matches. This CDR3 is built from 16 residues. CDR1 KGHDR and CDR2 SFDVKD come from the germline V gene.

The chain carries TRBV28 and TRBJ2-3, with D uncertain. This CDR3 has 12 amino acids. V shed 11 bases and J shed 0 bases, with 9 bases lying between them. The V gene's germline CDR1 is MDHEN and CDR2 SYDVKM. CDR3 amino acids: CALSGSTDTQYF. In DNA form, the CDR3 reads TGTGCCCTGAGTGGGAGCACAGATACGCAGTATTTT.

The chain couples TRBV6-6 to TRBJ1-6; a possible D gene is TRBD1 (5 bases). This CDR3 contains 15 residues. From germline, CDR1 is MNHNY and CDR2 SVGAGI (reference sequence). The V end was cut by 2 bases, the J end by 0 bases, with 5 bases between. CDR3 in DNA: TGTGCCAGCAGTTACGGGGGCTCCTATAATTCACCCCTCCACTTT. Translated: CASSYGGSYNSPLHF.

This clonotype was seen a few times. The chain joins TRBV7-9 to TRBJ1-2, with D possibly TRBD1 on 5 matching bases. The germline V gene encodes CDR1 SEHNR and CDR2 FQNEAQ (reference sequence). The CDR3 length is 16 residues. V was pared by 4 bases and J by 3 bases, with 18 bases between. The CDR3 protein is CASSWGEAGLDYGYTF. The CDR3 nucleotides read TGTGCCAGCAGCTGGGGAGAAGCAGGGCTAGACTATGGCTACACCTTC.

The chain is built from TRBV4-1 and TRBJ1-5, with no clear D. V shed 6 bases and J shed 0 bases, with 12 bases lying between them. There are 15 residues in the CDR3. CDR1 MGHRA and CDR2 YSYEKL come from the germline V gene. This CDR3 reads CASRFELYSNQPQHF. The CDR3 DNA sequence: TGCGCCAGCAGATTCGAACTTTATAGCAATCAGCCCCAGCATTTT.

The chain employs TRBV15 and TRBJ2-1; 7 bases are a match to TRBD2. The V and J ends lost 1 base and 6 bases, in that order; junction bases with no gene match: 6. Germline V CDR1 and CDR2: LNHNV, YYDKDF (reference sequence). The CDR3 has 15 amino acids. The CDR3 nucleotides read TGTGCCACCAGCAGAGGGGCTAGCGGTACCAATGAGCAGTTCTTC. It is translated as CATSRGASGTNEQFF.

There are a few counts of this clonotype. The chain uses TRBV7-2 and TRBJ2-1, with D unresolved. CDR1 and CDR2 (germline): SGHTA, FQGNSA. Trimming removed 1 base at V and 10 bases at J, with 11 bases between. The CDR3 spans 13 residues. CDR3 amino acids: CASSLVPAREQFF. The CDR3 DNA follows: TGTGCCAGCAGCTTAGTCCCAGCTCGGGAGCAGTTCTTC. The variable domain in full, completed from reference TRBV7-2 and TRBJ2-1, reads GAGVSQSPSNKVTEKGKDVELRCDPISGHTALYWYRQSLGQGLEFLIYFQGNSAPDKSGLPSDRFSAERTGGSVSTLTIQRTQQEDSAVYLCASSLVPAREQFFGPGTRLTVL.

This clonotype was detected a few times. Here the CDR3 DNA reads TGTGCCACCAGCTCGGACAGGGAGGGGAATGAAAAACTGTTTTTT. Residues: CATSSDREGNEKLFF. The chain is built from TRBV15 and TRBJ1-4; TRBD1 aligns across 8 bases. CDR1 and CDR2 (germline): LNHNV, YYDKDF (reference sequence). The V segment lost 5 bases and the J segment 5 bases; nucleotides outside the gene matches: 7. The CDR3 extends over 15 amino acids.

This clonotype has at least ten counts. The chain has TRBV7-8 and TRBJ1-1; TRBD1 matches at 8 bases. The V and J ends lost 2 bases and 4 bases, in that order; junction bases with no gene match: 3. Per germline, CDR1 SGHVS and CDR2 FQNEAQ. This CDR3 has 14 residues. CDR3 sequence: CASSLQGAVTEAFF. The DNA of the CDR3 is TGTGCCAGCAGCTTACAGGGGGCCGTCACTGAAGCTTTCTTT.

The V and J genes are TRBV28 and TRBJ2-2, with TRBD1 as a possible D gene (5 bases). Per germline, CDR1 MDHEN and CDR2 SYDVKM. The germline V and J ends were trimmed by 4 bases and 7 bases, with 13 bases remaining between them. The CDR3 sequence is 14 residues long. CDR3 sequence reads: CASSSPRVGGELFF. The CDR3, as DNA: TGTGCCAGCAGTTCGCCCAGGGTGGGCGGGGAGCTGTTTTTT. The whole variable domain, remainder taken from reference TRBV28 and TRBJ2-2, is DVKVTQSSRYLVKRTGEKVFLECVQDMDHENMFWYRQDPGLGLRLIYFSYDVKMKEKGDIPEGYSVSREKKERFSLILESASTNQTSMYLCASSSPRVGGELFFGEGSRLTVL.